This TCR beta chain is drawn from a study of Ad26.COV2.S vaccination and SARS-CoV-2 variants (dated by TCRdb to about 2021). Some background on the complete study: Vaccine-arm donors came from COV1001, a multicentre, randomized, double-blind, placebo-controlled phase I-IIa trial of Ad26.COV2.S in healthy adults. Ad26.COV2.S was administered intramuscularly at a dose of 5x10^10 or 1x10^11 viral particles, either as one shot or as two shots given 56 days apart. Sequencing of the TCRbeta repertoire served to evaluate the specificity and breadth of SARS-CoV-2-reactive T cell receptors following Ad26.COV2.S vaccination. Trial participants were randomized into five groups of five, in which low-dose or high-dose Ad26.COV2.S was given once or twice, or placebo was given on both occasions. The TCR-sequenced set comprised approximately 30 samples: some 19 Ad26.COV2.S vaccine recipients, 5 placebo recipients and 8 SARS-CoV-2 convalescent individuals. Throughout the experiments and outcome assessment, investigators stayed blinded to trial group allocation.

In light of the paper, this sample's treatment or condition label describes: around 19 received Ad26.COV2.S at low or high dose, single or two shots; roughly five received placebo; per-sample allocation not given. Repertoires of vaccine and placebo recipients were sequenced from samples collected on day 63 after the first injection. In Cohort 1b, about two dozen adults aged 18-55 years were enrolled at a single site in Boston, USA, between 29 July and 7 August 2020. Ad26.COV2.S was a replication-incompetent adenovirus type 26 vector that expressed a prefusion-stabilized SARS-CoV-2 spike protein derived from the original Wuhan strain. About this clone itself: What this receptor recognizes is not known. No base qualities exist here, and no much larger clone lies one base off it.

The immunoSEQ Assay was used to sequence TCRbeta CDR3 regions. After extraction, genomic DNA underwent amplification by bias-controlled multiplex PCR, followed by high-throughput sequencing. The authors' pipeline ran thus. To quantify the absolute abundance of each unique TCRbeta CDR3 region, sequences were collapsed and filtered. Usable DNA was measured by amplifying reference genes present in all nucleated cells, and TCRbeta template counts were normalized to that usable DNA to estimate T cell fraction. Repertoire TCRs were annotated as SARS-CoV-2-specific by exact matching of V gene, CDR3 amino acid sequence and J gene to a known reactive TCR set. The reference SARS-CoV-2 TCR set came from MIRA and was filtered for enrichment in COVID-19-positive ImmuneCODE repertoires, removing public or cross-reactive TCRs. Using the MIRA antigens, annotated TCRs were further analysed by specific ORF or by position within an ORF. Depth was the summed frequency of annotated unique rearrangements, while breadth was defined as annotated unique rearrangements over total unique productive rearrangements. Two-sided Wilcoxon rank-sum tests were applied when comparing TCR breadth between groups. The table was pulled from immuneACCESS by TCRdb, which kept in-frame rearrangements only. Such tables lose some clones; where checked, under half of the loss comes from unresolved V genes, and the rest has no known cause. Clone size and V and J calls were adopted from that table, with D and trimming inferred from the DNA. A total of about 350,000 clones appear in this sample, 70% to 90% of them only once. The ten largest account for roughly 3.5% of the sample.

The CDR3 contains 16 residues, cysteine and phenylalanine counted. Of the read, only the CDR3 DNA is kept; its 48 bases are in frame from base 1. V is reduced by 0 bases and J by 2 bases, leaving a spacing of 15 bases between them. Sequences SGDLS (CDR1) and YYNGEE (CDR2) are obtained from the germline V gene. Results and caveats for the whole study, not just this receptor: After vaccination, spike-specific CD8+ and CD4+ T cell responses were reported to show substantial breadth. It was noted by the authors that total T cell responses may have been underestimated by the TCR breadth and depth analyses. Vaccine and placebo recipients had similar non-spike TCR breadth, a finding consistent with the vaccine containing only spike. Comparing responses between vaccine doses or regimens was not something the study was powered to do. Ad26.COV2.S recipients had higher spike-specific TCR breadth than placebo recipients (P = 0.0014).

Sequences were derived from peripheral blood, sampled in a trial of Ad26.COV2.S vaccine versus placebo. The chain uses TRBV9 and TRBJ2-7; matching of 7 bases hints at TRBD2 as the D gene. The source is a person aged 18 to 59 who received the Ad26.COV2.S COVID-19 vaccine or a placebo. The CDR3 loop reads CASSVARGAVPYEQYF. The nucleotides read TGTGCCAGCAGCGTAGCTCGGGGGGCAGTCCCCTACGAGCAGTACTTC.